The 19 T cell receptor beta chains given below trace back to one sample, sequenced in a study of CD8+CD57+ T cells in acquired aplastic anemia. For sequencing, patients were chosen who had shown expansion of CD8+CD57+ cells by flow cytometry. For CDR3 and TCR beta VDJ profiling, genomic DNA was the template used. TCRdb reprocessed the reads with MiXCR, giving one entry per CDR3 protein. The data hold roughly 500,000 distinct CDR3 sequences, with over 25% observed a single time. The specimen sequenced was sorted CD4+, CD8+, or CD8+CD57+ T cells (not recorded which) from PBMCs. These receptors all come from a human donor with aplastic anemia.

The chain combines TRBV6-1 with TRBJ1-5; no definite D call. This CDR3 has 16 residues. In germline, CDR1 is MNHNS, CDR2 SASEGT. The V end lost 8 bases, the J end lost 4 bases, and 21 bases lay between the germline ends. CDR3 amino acids: CASSPRASRANQPQHF. The CDR3, as DNA: TGTGCCAGCTCACCGAGGGCCTCTAGAGCAAATCAGCCCCAGCATTTT.

This chain uses TRBV30 with TRBJ1-6, with a possible D match to TRBD1 (6 bases). CDR1 and CDR2 (germline): GTSNPN, SVGIG (reference sequence). V was clipped by 3 bases and J by 0 bases, with 9 bases between them. The CDR3 consists of 15 residues. The CDR3 DNA reads TGTGCCTGGAGACAGGACAGCTCCTATAATTCACCCCTCCACTTT. This codes for CAWRQDSSYNSPLHF.

In this sample, this clonotype turned up a few times. The chain joins TRBV30 to TRBJ2-1, with 7 bases fitting TRBD2. Germline V gives CDR1 GTSNPN, CDR2 SVGIG (reference sequence). V lost 4 bases and J lost 7; bases outside the gene matches: 1. CDR3 length: 11 amino acids. The CDR3 reads CAWMGGNEQFF. For the CDR3, the DNA is TGTGCCTGGATGGGGGGGAATGAGCAGTTCTTC.

This clonotype was counted ten times or more. V is TRBV2 and J is TRBJ2-7; 11 nucleotides align to TRBD2. This CDR3 spans 14 amino acids. Looked up from germline, CDR1 is SNHLY and CDR2 is FYNNEI. J gave up 5 bases and V 7 bases, and 7 bases lay outside the gene matches. This CDR3 reads CASIDTSGSHEQYF. In DNA, the CDR3 is TGTGCCAGCATTGATACTAGCGGGAGTCACGAGCAGTACTTC. The full variable domain, with the rest looked up from reference TRBV2 and TRBJ2-7, is EPEVTQTPSHQVTQMGQEVILRCVPISNHLYFYWYRQILGQKVEFLVSFYNNEISEKSEIFDDQFSVERPDGSNFTLKIRSTKLEDSAMYFCASIDTSGSHEQYFGPGTRLTVT.

This chain links TRBV19 with TRBJ2-7, with 9 bases aligning to TRBD1. Germline V CDR1 and CDR2: LNHDA, SQIVND (reference sequence). Trimming took 9 bases from V and 2 from J; bases not matched to a gene: 5. CDR3 length equals 13 residues. The CDR3, as DNA: TGTGCCAGATCGGGACAGGGAGCCTACGAGCAGTACTTC. This gives the protein CARSGQGAYEQYF.

This clonotype was counted at least ten times. The genes are TRBV29-1 and TRBJ1-1, with D possibly matching TRBD1 (6 bases). This CDR3 has 13 amino acids. V lost 5 bases and J lost 6, with 16 bases in between. Germline lookup yields CDR1 SQVTM and CDR2 ANQGSEA. The DNA for the CDR3 is TGCAGCGTTCGGAGGGGGGGGACGGCTGAAGCTTTCTTT. Translation: CSVRRGGTAEAFF.

This clonotype turned up a few times. A much larger clone differs from this one at a single base, so this may be a read error. This rearrangement joins TRBV29-1 to TRBJ1-6, with TRBD1 as a possible D gene (5 bases). The germline V gene has CDR1 SQVTM and CDR2 ANQGSEA. V was cut by 6 bases and J by 9 bases, with 15 bases left in between. CDR3 size: 13 residues. CDR3 sequence (DNA): TGCAGCGTCGGGACGGAACTCAGTTCACCCCTCCACTTT. Translating it yields CSVGTELSSPLHF.

This sequence joins TRBV19 and TRBJ2-1; 13 positions agree with TRBD2. The CDR3 extends over 15 amino acids. J was trimmed by 7 bases and V by 9 bases; bases with no gene match: 9. Germline CDR1 and CDR2: LNHDA and SQIVND (reference sequence). In DNA, the CDR3 is TGTGCCAGCAGCTTACTAGCGGGGGGGGTGAATGAGCAGTTCTTC. Translation: CASSLLAGGVNEQFF.

This clonotype was recorded at least ten times. The chain links TRBV9 to TRBJ1-2, with no clear D. The V end was cut by 0 bases, the J end by 1 base, with 7 bases between. The CDR3 runs to 14 residues. Germline-derived CDR1 and CDR2 are SGDLS and YYNGEE. CDR3: CASSVAGSNYGYTF. CDR3 DNA sequence: TGTGCCAGCAGCGTAGCTGGCAGTAACTATGGCTACACCTTC.

The chain is built from TRBV19 and TRBJ2-1; maybe TRBD2 (6 bases). The tail of the sequence fits TRBJ2-7 better, so the J call may be wrong. This CDR3 has 14 residues. Per germline, CDR1 LNHDA and CDR2 SQIVND (reference sequence). This chain's CDR3 is CASSISGGDNEQYF. CDR3 coding DNA: TGTGCCAGTAGTATTTCCGGGGGTGACAATGAGCAGTACTTC.

Regarding this clonotype: This may come from a read error, since a much larger clone is one base off. The V call is TRBV19, the J call TRBJ1-6, with a tentative D call TRBD1 (5 bases). This CDR3 has 17 residues. The V gene's germline CDR1 is LNHDA and CDR2 SQIVND (reference sequence). Trimming removed 11 bases from V and 0 bases from J, with 20 bases in between. The CDR3 DNA follows: TGTGCCTGTTCCGCTTTGGGGGATAGCTCCTATAATTCACCCCTCCACTTT. This codes for CACSALGDSSYNSPLHF.

On this clonotype: This may be a read error: a much more frequent sequence differs by one nucleotide. This chain connects TRBV20-1 to TRBJ1-3; D is perhaps TRBD1 (6 bases). The CDR3 runs 15 residues. Germline lookup yields CDR1 DFQATT and CDR2 SNEGSKA (reference sequence). As DNA, the CDR3 is TGCAGTGCCCCTCCACGACAGGATCAGCTGAACACCATGTATTTT. Residues: CSAPPRQDQLNTMYF.

This sequence joins TRBV24-1 and TRBJ2-7; tentative D call: TRBD1 (6 bases). CDR1 is KGHDR and CDR2 is SFDVKD in the germline V gene. V was cut by 11 bases and J by 6 bases, with 10 bases left in between. This CDR3 contains 10 residues. CDR3 in amino acids: CARRGGEQYF. DNA for the CDR3: TGTGCCAGGAGAGGGGGCGAGCAGTACTTC.

V is TRBV7-8 and J is TRBJ2-5; 10 bases line up with TRBD2. CDR3 length: 16 amino acids. J was trimmed by 1 base and V by 0 bases; bases with no gene match: 2. Germline V gene sequence: CDR1 SGHVS, CDR2 FQNEAQ. CDR3 in DNA: TGTGCCAGCAGCTTAGCTACTAGCGGGGCCCAAGAGACCCAGTACTTC. It specifies CASSLATSGAQETQYF.

Note on this clonotype: This may stem from a read error, because a much larger clone lies one nucleotide away. The chain is built from TRBV9 and TRBJ1-5, with unresolved D. This CDR3 region has 13 residues. Germline CDR1 is SGDLS and CDR2 is YYNGEE. This chain's CDR3 is CAGSPKDGRPQHF. The CDR3 DNA follows: TGTGCCGGCAGCCCCAAGGACGGTCGCCCCCAGCATTTT.

There are a few counts of this clonotype. This chain connects TRBV7-3 to TRBJ2-3; TRBD2 matches at 11 bases. The V gene's germline CDR1 is SGHTA and CDR2 FQGTGA. This CDR3 comprises 14 residues. After removal of 7 bases from V and 5 bases from J, the junction contained 5 bases not matched to a gene. CDR3 protein: CASTPTSGIDTQYF. The CDR3 DNA is TGTGCCAGCACCCCGACTAGCGGGATAGATACGCAGTATTTT.

This clonotype was detected ten times or more. The chain couples TRBV19 to TRBJ2-7; 10 bases align to TRBD2. The CDR3 has 15 amino acids. Losses at the gene ends were 6 bases for V and 5 bases for J; bases not matched to a gene: 10. CDR1 LNHDA and CDR2 SQIVND come from the germline V gene (reference sequence). CDR3 nucleotides: TGTGCCAGTAGCCCAGGTGCTAGCGGGAGCCACGAGCAGTACTTC. This gives the protein CASSPGASGSHEQYF.

Remarks on this clonotype: A much larger clone sits a single nucleotide away, making a read error possible. V is TRBV10-3 and J is TRBJ1-3, with D perhaps TRBD1 (5 bases). CDR1 is ENHRY, CDR2 SYGVKD, per germline. The CDR3 runs 16 residues. CDR3: CAISEPNRRGGTTIYF. CDR3 sequence (DNA): TGTGCCATCAGTGAGCCCAACCGAAGGGGTGGAACCACCATATATTTT.

V and J are TRBV10-3 and TRBJ2-3; D not resolved. The CDR3 is 16 amino acids. Germline loops: CDR1 ENHRY, CDR2 SYGVKD. V was shortened by 0 bases and J by 1 base, with 11 bases between the two germline ends. The CDR3 DNA reads as TGTGCCATCAGTGAGTCGCTAGGGTTGGGCACAGATACGCAGTATTTT. It encodes CAISESLGLGTDTQYF.